This entry describes one T cell receptor (beta chain). What it recognizes is unknown. Genomic DNA constituted the template upon which TCR beta VDJ and CDR3 profiling was performed. Via MiXCR, TCRdb re-called the reads, giving one row per CDR3 protein. The sample yields 150,000 or so distinct CDR3 sequences, approximately 52% seen once. Individuals selected for sequencing had exhibited CD8+CD57+ cell expansion on flow cytometry. The blood sampling took place in patients who had so far received no therapy. The data were taken from a study of CD8+CD57+ T cells in acquired aplastic anemia. Looking at the study overall: The average for DNA from sorted CD4+ and CD8+ cells was roughly 3 ug. Whole-study results and caveats: Simpson's diversity of CD8+ cells was not significantly different in patients compared with controls. Patients had roughly 30 CD8+ CDR3 sequences in common with controls (the shared set).

CDR1 is SNHLY and CDR2 is FYNNEI in the germline V gene. The CDR3 spans 15 residues. V dropped 7 bases and J dropped 5 bases, with 20 bases sitting between them. Sequencing was done on a sample of sorted CD4+, CD8+, or CD8+CD57+ T cells (not recorded which) from PBMCs. The TCR comes from a human donor with aplastic anemia. The chain links TRBV2 to TRBJ2-5; D is perhaps TRBD2 (6 bases). Here the CDR3 reads CASIVGAGGGETQYF. DNA for the CDR3: TGTGCCAGCATCGTTGGGGCAGGTGGAGGGGAGACCCAGTACTTC.